The T cell receptor beta chain under discussion was sequenced for a study of blood T cell repertoires in COVID-19. Study-wide background: Sources were T cells, B-cell-depleted T cells, or PBMCs; the material itself was cDNA or gDNA.

The repertoire was sequenced with immunoSEQ multiplex PCR; TCRdb's copy has only in-frame clones and lacks some. This table holds under 250,000 clones, roughly 86% found once. What was sequenced was peripheral blood. The TCR originated in an older woman who had recovered from COVID-19.

The CDR3 bases are TGTGCCAGTAGGGGGACACGAAACACCGGGGAGCTGTTTTTT. Its translation: CASRGTRNTGELFF. This chain uses TRBV19 with TRBJ2-2, with D possibly matching TRBD1 (6 bases). The length of the CDR3 is 14 residues. Trimming stripped 6 bases from V and 2 bases from J, with 10 bases between. Germline V lookup: CDR1 LNHDA, CDR2 SQIVND (reference sequence).